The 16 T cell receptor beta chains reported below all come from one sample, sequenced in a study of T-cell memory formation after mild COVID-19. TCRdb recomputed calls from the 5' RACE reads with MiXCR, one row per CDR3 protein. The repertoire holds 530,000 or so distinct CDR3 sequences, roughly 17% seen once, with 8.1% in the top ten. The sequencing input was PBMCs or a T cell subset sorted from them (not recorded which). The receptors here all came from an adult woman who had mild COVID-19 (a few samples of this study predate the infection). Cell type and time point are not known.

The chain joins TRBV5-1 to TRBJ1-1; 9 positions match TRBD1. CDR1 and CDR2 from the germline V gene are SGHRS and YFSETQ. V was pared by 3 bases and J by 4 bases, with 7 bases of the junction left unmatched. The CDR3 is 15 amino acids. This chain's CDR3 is CASSSQGAESTEAFF. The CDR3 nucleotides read TGCGCCAGCAGCTCACAGGGGGCTGAGAGCACTGAAGCTTTCTTT.

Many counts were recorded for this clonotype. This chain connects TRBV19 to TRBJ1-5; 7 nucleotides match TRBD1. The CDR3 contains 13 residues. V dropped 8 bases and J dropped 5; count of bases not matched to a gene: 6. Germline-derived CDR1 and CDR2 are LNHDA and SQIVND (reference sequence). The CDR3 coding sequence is TGTGCCAGTTCACAGGGGTTAGATCAGCCCCAGCATTTT. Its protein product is CASSQGLDQPQHF.

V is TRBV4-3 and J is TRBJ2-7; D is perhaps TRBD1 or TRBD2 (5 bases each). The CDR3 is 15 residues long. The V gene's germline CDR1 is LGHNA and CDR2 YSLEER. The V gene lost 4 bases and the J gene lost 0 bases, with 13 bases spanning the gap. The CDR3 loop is CASSRQGTNSYEQYF. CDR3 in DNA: TGCGCCAGCAGCCGTCAAGGGACCAACTCCTACGAGCAGTACTTC.

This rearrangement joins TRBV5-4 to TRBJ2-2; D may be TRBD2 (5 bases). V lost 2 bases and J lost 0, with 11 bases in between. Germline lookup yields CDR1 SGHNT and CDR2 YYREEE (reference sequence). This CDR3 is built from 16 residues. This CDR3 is CASSLPGSANTGELFF. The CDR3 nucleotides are TGTGCCAGCAGCTTACCGGGATCAGCGAACACCGGGGAGCTGTTTTTT.

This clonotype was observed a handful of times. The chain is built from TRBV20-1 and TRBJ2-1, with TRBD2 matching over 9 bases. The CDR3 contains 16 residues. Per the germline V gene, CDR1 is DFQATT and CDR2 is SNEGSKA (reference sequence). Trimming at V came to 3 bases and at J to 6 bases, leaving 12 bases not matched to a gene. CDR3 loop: CSASVPTGTSRNEQFF. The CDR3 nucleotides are TGCAGTGCTAGCGTACCCACCGGGACTAGCCGCAATGAGCAGTTCTTC.

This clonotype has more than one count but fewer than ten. Here the CDR3 reads CSVEDQSYEQYF. The DNA for the CDR3 is TGCAGCGTTGAAGACCAATCCTACGAGCAGTACTTC. This chain joins TRBV29-1 and TRBJ2-7; D is ambiguous. V shed 0 bases and J shed 1 base, with 4 bases lying between them. The CDR3 covers 12 residues. Germline V lookup: CDR1 SQVTM, CDR2 ANQGSEA.

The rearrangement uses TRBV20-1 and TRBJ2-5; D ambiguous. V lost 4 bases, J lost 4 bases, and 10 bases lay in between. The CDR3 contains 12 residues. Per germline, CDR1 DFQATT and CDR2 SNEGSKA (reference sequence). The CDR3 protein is CSAIAVSETQYF. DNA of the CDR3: TGCAGTGCTATCGCGGTATCAGAGACCCAGTACTTC.

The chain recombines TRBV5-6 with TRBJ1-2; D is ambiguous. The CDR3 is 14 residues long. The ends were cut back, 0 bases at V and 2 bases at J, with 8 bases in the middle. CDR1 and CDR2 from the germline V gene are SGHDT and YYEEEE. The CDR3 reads CASSLAPGNYGYTF. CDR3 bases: TGTGCCAGCAGCTTGGCCCCAGGAAACTATGGCTACACCTTC.

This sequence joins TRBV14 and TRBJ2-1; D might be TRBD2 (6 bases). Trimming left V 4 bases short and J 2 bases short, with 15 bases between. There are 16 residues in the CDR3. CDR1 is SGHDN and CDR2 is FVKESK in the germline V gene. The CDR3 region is CASSRSEVAAYNEQFF. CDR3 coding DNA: TGTGCCAGCAGCCGAAGTGAGGTAGCGGCCTACAATGAGCAGTTCTTC.

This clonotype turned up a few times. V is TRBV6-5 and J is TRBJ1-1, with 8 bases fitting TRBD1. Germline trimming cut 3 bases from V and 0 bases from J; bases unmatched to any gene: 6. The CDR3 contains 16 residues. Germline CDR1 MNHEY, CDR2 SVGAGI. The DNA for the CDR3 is TGTGCCAGCAGTTATGAGACAGGGGCCATGAACACTGAAGCTTTCTTT. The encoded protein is CASSYETGAMNTEAFF.

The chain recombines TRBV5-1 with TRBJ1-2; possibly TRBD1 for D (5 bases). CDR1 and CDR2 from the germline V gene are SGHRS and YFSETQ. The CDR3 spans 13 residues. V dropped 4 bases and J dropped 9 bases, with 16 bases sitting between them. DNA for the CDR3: TGCGCCAGCAGCGACCGGGACGTGCCGCGCTACACCTTC. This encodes CASSDRDVPRYTF.

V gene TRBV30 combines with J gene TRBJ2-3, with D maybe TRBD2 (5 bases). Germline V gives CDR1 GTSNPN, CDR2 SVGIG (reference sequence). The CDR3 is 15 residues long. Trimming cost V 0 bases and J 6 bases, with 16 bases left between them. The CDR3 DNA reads TGTGCCTGGAGTGTAGAGGCGGGCCCCAGGGATACGCAGTATTTT. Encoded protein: CAWSVEAGPRDTQYF.

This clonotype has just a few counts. In DNA, the CDR3 is TGTGCCAGCAGCTTGGGAGGGGCTGGTGGTTACGAGCAGTACTTC. Translation: CASSLGGAGGYEQYF. The gene calls are TRBV5-4 and TRBJ2-7, with D possibly being TRBD1 or TRBD2 (5 bases each). Trimming removed 0 bases from V and 4 bases from J, with 14 bases in between. Looked up from germline, CDR1 is SGHNT and CDR2 is YYREEE (reference sequence). This CDR3 is built from 15 residues.

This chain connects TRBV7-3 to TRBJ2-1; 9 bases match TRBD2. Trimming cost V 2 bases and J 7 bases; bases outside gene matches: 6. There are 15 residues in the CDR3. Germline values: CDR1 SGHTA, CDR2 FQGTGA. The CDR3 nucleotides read TGTGCCAGCAGCTTAGGCGGGGGGGCTCGGAATGAGCAGTTCTTC. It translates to CASSLGGGARNEQFF.

The CDR3 loop reads CASSPDSFGRETQYF. CDR3 coding DNA: TGTGCCAGCAGCCCAGACAGCTTTGGTAGAGAGACCCAGTACTTC. The rearrangement links TRBV7-9 to TRBJ2-5, with D perhaps matching TRBD1 (5 bases). Germline CDR1 SEHNR, CDR2 FQNEAQ (reference sequence). This CDR3 comprises 15 residues. V lost 5 bases to trimming and J lost 4 bases, with 17 bases between them.

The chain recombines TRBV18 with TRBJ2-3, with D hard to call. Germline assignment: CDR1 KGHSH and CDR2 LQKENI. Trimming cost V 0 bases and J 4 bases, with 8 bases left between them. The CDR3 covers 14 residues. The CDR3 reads CASSPPTVADTQYF. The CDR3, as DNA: TGTGCCAGCTCACCACCGACGGTGGCAGATACGCAGTATTTT.